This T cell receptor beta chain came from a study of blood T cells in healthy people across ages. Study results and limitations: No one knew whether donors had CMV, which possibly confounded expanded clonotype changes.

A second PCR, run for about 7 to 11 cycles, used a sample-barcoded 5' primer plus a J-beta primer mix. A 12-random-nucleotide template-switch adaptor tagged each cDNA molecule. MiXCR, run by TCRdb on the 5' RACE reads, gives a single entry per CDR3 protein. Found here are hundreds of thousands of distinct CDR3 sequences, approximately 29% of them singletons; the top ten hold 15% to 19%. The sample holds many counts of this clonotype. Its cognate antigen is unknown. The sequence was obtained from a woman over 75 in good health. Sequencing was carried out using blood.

CDR3 protein: CASKIGRGVDTQYF. CDR3 nucleotides: TGTGCCAGCAAAATCGGGCGGGGGGTAGATACGCAGTATTTT. The V call is TRBV12-3 or TRBV12-4, the J call TRBJ2-3; 8 nucleotides match TRBD2. Germline trimming cut 7 bases from V and 5 bases from J; bases unmatched to any gene: 8. The CDR3 is 14 amino acids.